This passage covers 14 T cell receptor beta chains from one sample sequenced in a study of T cell responses to AZD1222 COVID-19 vaccine (dated by TCRdb to the early 2020s). Libraries came from the immunoSEQ multiplex PCR assay. TCRdb limited this immuneACCESS table to in-frame rearrangements with V and J called. A share of clones is missing; checked studies link under half to unresolved V genes, and the rest is unexplained. Here the sample has 95,000 to 100,000 clones; about nine tenths occur a single time. The top ten hold roughly 1.7% of the sample. Read against the paper, the sample's time point label means: baseline before first vaccination. Source: peripheral blood, taken on day 0 of AZD1222 vaccination. The source of these receptors is an adult in good health.

The rearrangement links TRBV9 to TRBJ2-7; D not resolved. V was clipped by 5 bases and J by 3 bases, with 15 bases between them. This CDR3 region has 14 residues. Germline values: CDR1 SGDLS, CDR2 YYNGEE. The CDR3 DNA reads TGTGCCAGCAGTCAAGAGCCATTTGACTACGAGCAGTACTTC. Residues: CASSQEPFDYEQYF.

J is TRBJ2-7 and V is TRBV24-1, with D unclear. The V and J ends lost 2 bases and 5 bases respectively, with 12 bases between them. Germline values: CDR1 KGHDR, CDR2 SFDVKD. The length of the CDR3 is 14 residues. The CDR3 sequence: CATSDSLGHNEQYF. The CDR3 region has the DNA TGTGCCACCAGTGATTCACTCGGGCACAACGAGCAGTACTTC.

The V gene is TRBV7-2, the J gene TRBJ2-7; D is ambiguous. This CDR3 is built from 14 residues. The V gene's germline CDR1 is SGHTA and CDR2 FQGNSA. V lost 5 bases to trimming and J lost 2 bases, with 13 bases between them. DNA of the CDR3: TGTGCCAGCAGCCTTAGTTACTCTACCTACGAGCAGTACTTC. Its translation: CASSLSYSTYEQYF.

V is TRBV25-1 and J is TRBJ1-2; possibly TRBD1 for D (5 bases). The germline V gene has CDR1 MGHDK and CDR2 SYGVNS. The V end was cut by 4 bases, the J end by 2 bases, with 11 bases between. The CDR3 has 14 residues. The CDR3 DNA follows: TGTGCCAGCAGTGGGGTACGACAGAACTATGGCTACACCTTC. Translating it yields CASSGVRQNYGYTF.

CDR3 nucleotide sequence: TGTGCCAGCAGCGTAGATGGGACAGCGAATGAGCAGTTCTTC. This gives the protein CASSVDGTANEQFF. V and J are TRBV9 and TRBJ2-1, with 7 bases fitting TRBD1. J lost 7 bases, V lost 0 bases, and 4 bases had no gene match. Germline V CDR1 and CDR2: SGDLS, YYNGEE. The CDR3 sequence is 14 residues long.

Only one count was recorded for this clone. The rearrangement uses TRBV18 and TRBJ1-1; D not certain. CDR3 length: 14 amino acids. The ends were cut back, 5 bases at V and 1 base at J, with 11 bases in the middle. Germline V gives CDR1 KGHSH, CDR2 LQKENI. This CDR3 reads CASSSIFSNTEAFF. The CDR3 DNA is TGTGCCAGCTCATCCATATTTTCGAACACTGAAGCTTTCTTT. The variable domain in full, completed from reference TRBV18 and TRBJ1-1, reads NAGVMQNPRHLVRRRGQEARLRCSPMKGHSHVYWYRQLPEEGLKFMVYLQKENIIDESGMPKERFSAEFPKEGPSILRIQQVVRGDSAAYFCASSSIFSNTEAFFGQGTRLTVV.

The genes are TRBV5-1 and TRBJ2-1; D assignment may be TRBD1 or TRBD2 (5 bases each). Germline-derived CDR1 and CDR2 are SGHRS and YFSETQ. The CDR3 has 16 residues. V lost 2 bases and J lost 6, with 18 bases in between. The DNA of the CDR3 is TGCGCCAGCAGCTTTCTCGGGGCCGCATCTTCCAATGAGCAGTTCTTC. This gives the protein CASSFLGAASSNEQFF.

CDR3 nucleotides: TGCGCCAGCAGTGTTAACACTGAAGCTTTCTTT. Encoded protein: CASSVNTEAFF. The chain is built from TRBV10-2 and TRBJ1-1; the D is unclear. Germline V CDR1 and CDR2: WSHSY, SAAADI. The CDR3 consists of 11 residues. Trimming stripped 4 bases from V and 2 bases from J, with 2 bases between.

The CDR3 loop is CASSLQFTATNEKLFF. The CDR3 DNA follows: TGTGCCAGCAGCTTGCAGTTCACCGCAACTAATGAAAAACTGTTTTTT. The V call is TRBV5-8, the J call TRBJ1-4, with D unresolved. Germline V lookup: CDR1 SGHTS, CDR2 YDEGEE. The V end lost 1 base, the J end lost 0 bases, and 10 bases lay between the germline ends. The CDR3 is 16 amino acids.

The V call is TRBV2, the J call TRBJ2-2, with 11 bases aligning to TRBD2. The trim removed 6 bases at V and 3 bases at J, leaving 0 bases unmatched. CDR1 SNHLY and CDR2 FYNNEI come from the germline V gene. This CDR3 comprises 14 residues. The CDR3 DNA is TGTGCCAGCAGGGGACTAGCGGACACCGGGGAGCTGTTTTTT. This codes for CASRGLADTGELFF.

The genes are TRBV25-1 and TRBJ1-1; no reliable D call. Looked up from germline, CDR1 is MGHDK and CDR2 is SYGVNS. CDR3 length: 15 amino acids. V was shortened by 0 bases and J by 1 base, with 9 bases between the two germline ends. The CDR3 DNA sequence: TGTGCCAGCAGTGAATACACGGGAACGAACACTGAAGCTTTCTTT. Translated: CASSEYTGTNTEAFF.

This clone has more than one count but fewer than ten. The V and J genes are TRBV2 and TRBJ2-7; D is ambiguous. The V gene's germline CDR1 is SNHLY and CDR2 FYNNEI. The CDR3 totals 14 residues. V dropped 1 base and J dropped 0 bases, with 7 bases sitting between them. This CDR3 is CASSEGVSSYEQYF. The CDR3, as DNA: TGTGCCAGCAGTGAAGGGGTTAGCTCCTACGAGCAGTACTTC. Supplemented by reference TRBV2 and TRBJ2-7, the full variable domain reads EPEVTQTPSHQVTQMGQEVILRCVPISNHLYFYWYRQILGQKVEFLVSFYNNEISEKSEIFDDQFSVERPDGSNFTLKIRSTKLEDSAMYFCASSEGVSSYEQYFGPGTRLTVT.

The V call is TRBV7-2, the J call TRBJ2-7; no clear D. The CDR3 totals 12 residues. Germline CDR1 SGHTA, CDR2 FQGNSA. V lost 2 bases and J lost 12, with 14 bases in between. The CDR3 reads CASSLPQTIPYF. The CDR3 DNA follows: TGTGCCAGCAGCTTACCCCAGACAATCCCGTACTTC.

CDR3 nucleotides: TGCGCCAGCAGACCTCCAGGGAAGATTGACAATCAGCCCCAGCATTTT. As protein: CASRPPGKIDNQPQHF. The chain is built from TRBV23-1 and TRBJ1-5; possibly TRBD1 for D (5 bases). TRBV23-1 is recorded as an ORF, its role being uncertain. V lost 6 bases, J lost 3 bases, and 18 bases lay in between. This CDR3 region has 16 residues.